The 15 T cell receptor beta chains given below trace back to one sample, sequenced in a study of radiotherapy plus CTLA-4 blockade in lung cancer. TCRdb's table, derived via immunoSEQ multiplex PCR, lists solely in-frame clones and lacks some. This sample carries around 80,000 clones, 70% to 80% of them seen once, and the ten largest clones take 8% to 10%. This material consisted of peripheral blood, taken from a patient treated with radiotherapy plus ipilimumab. These receptors were collected from a human donor with non-small cell lung cancer whose response to radiotherapy plus ipilimumab could not be evaluated.

The chain couples TRBV29-1 to TRBJ2-3; no reliable D call. The CDR3 covers 12 residues. From germline, CDR1 is SQVTM and CDR2 ANQGSEA. V lost 1 base, J lost 4 bases, and 6 bases lay in between. For the CDR3, the DNA is TGCAGCGTTGAAGCACCAGCAGATACGCAGTATTTT. It is translated as CSVEAPADTQYF.

The J gene is TRBJ1-1, the V gene TRBV7-3, with D unclear. V shed 8 bases and J shed 1 base, with 32 bases lying between them. Germline V gives CDR1 SGHTA, CDR2 FQGTGA. The CDR3 runs 20 residues. CDR3 sequence: CASSRGVGGSRGFWNTEAFF. The CDR3 DNA follows: TGTGCCAGCTCCCGAGGAGTGGGAGGATCGCGGGGATTTTGGAACACTGAAGCTTTCTTT.

The chain carries TRBV18 and TRBJ2-3; 9 bases are a match to TRBD2. V shed 1 base and J 6 bases; nucleotides not matched to a gene: 8. The CDR3 loop spans 16 amino acids. The germline V gene encodes CDR1 KGHSH and CDR2 LQKENI. Here the CDR3 DNA reads TGTGCCAGCTCACCACGAGGCGGGGGGGCCCCCGATACGCAGTATTTT. Protein: CASSPRGGGAPDTQYF.

The CDR3 here is CASPRGPPNYGYTF. For the CDR3, the DNA is TGTGCCAGTCCCAGGGGACCGCCTAACTATGGCTACACCTTC. The V call is TRBV9, the J call TRBJ1-2; weak D call: TRBD1 (6 bases). The germline V and J ends were trimmed by 8 bases and 0 bases, with 14 bases remaining between them. The CDR3 consists of 14 residues. Germline values: CDR1 SGDLS, CDR2 YYNGEE.

This chain joins TRBV4-3 and TRBJ2-4; 8 nucleotides line up with TRBD1. The CDR3 contains 16 residues. CDR1 LGHNA and CDR2 YSLEER come from the germline V gene. The J segment lost 0 bases and the V segment lost 3 bases, leaving 4 bases of the junction unmatched. The CDR3 protein is CASSQGTGLAKNIQYF. DNA for the CDR3: TGCGCCAGCAGCCAGGGGACAGGCCTAGCCAAAAACATTCAGTACTTC.

The genes are TRBV2 and TRBJ2-3; 11 bases match TRBD2. CDR1 is SNHLY, CDR2 FYNNEI, per germline. The CDR3 extends over 14 amino acids. Losses at the gene ends were 8 bases for V and 4 bases for J; bases not matched to a gene: 5. This CDR3 is CASARGLAADTQYF. The CDR3 nucleotides read TGTGCCAGCGCGAGGGGACTAGCGGCAGATACGCAGTATTTT.

This clone was observed a handful of times. The V call is TRBV5-4, the J call TRBJ2-3; TRBD2 is a possible D gene (6 bases). V was pared by 0 bases and J by 2 bases, with 10 bases between. Germline-derived CDR1 and CDR2 are SGHNT and YYREEE (reference sequence). This CDR3 contains 15 residues. DNA of the CDR3: TGTGCCAGCAGCTTGGTTCCGGGGGTCACAGATACGCAGTATTTT. As protein: CASSLVPGVTDTQYF.

The J gene is TRBJ1-6, the V gene TRBV5-4, with a weak D call TRBD1 (6 bases). The V and J ends lost 4 bases and 5 bases respectively, with 13 bases between them. The CDR3 totals 15 residues. Looked up from germline, CDR1 is SGHNT and CDR2 is YYREEE (reference sequence). CDR3 bases: TGTGCCAGCAGCATAGATCAGGGGAATAATTCACCCCTCCACTTT. Residues: CASSIDQGNNSPLHF.

This clone came up a few times. The chain carries TRBV2 and TRBJ1-2, with 9 bases aligning to TRBD1. V shed 3 bases and J 4 bases; nucleotides not matched to a gene: 3. Germline V CDR1 and CDR2: SNHLY, FYNNEI. The CDR3 has 14 amino acids. CDR3 in amino acids: CASSETGGTYGYTF. The CDR3 DNA reads as TGTGCCAGCAGTGAGACAGGGGGAACCTATGGCTACACCTTC.

The chain combines TRBV12-5 with TRBJ1-5; D ambiguous. Germline-derived CDR1 and CDR2 are LGHNT and FRNRAP. The CDR3 has 13 residues. The ends were cut back, 5 bases at V and 5 bases at J, with 10 bases in the middle. CDR3 sequence reads: CASGPKEDQPQHF. The CDR3 coding sequence is TGTGCTAGTGGTCCCAAGGAGGATCAGCCCCAGCATTTT.

The sample holds a few counts of this clone. This chain connects TRBV27 to TRBJ1-1, with D tentatively TRBD1 (6 bases). V was shortened by 0 bases and J by 2 bases, with 10 bases between the two germline ends. Germline V CDR1 and CDR2: MNHEY, SMNVEV (reference sequence). The CDR3 spans 15 residues. The CDR3 nucleotides read TGTGCCAGCAGTTTATCTGGACAGTTCAACACTGAAGCTTTCTTT. As protein: CASSLSGQFNTEAFF.

The gene calls are TRBV6-1 and TRBJ2-7; maybe TRBD2 (6 bases). CDR1 MNHNS and CDR2 SASEGT come from the germline V gene. The CDR3 is 15 amino acids. The V end lost 4 bases, the J end lost 2 bases, and 15 bases lay between the germline ends. The CDR3 reads CASSVGGAETYEQYF. The CDR3 DNA follows: TGTGCCAGCAGTGTCGGAGGGGCAGAAACCTACGAGCAGTACTTC.

This clone has a handful of counts. The chain is built from TRBV18 and TRBJ2-7; D is perhaps TRBD2 (7 bases). The length of the CDR3 is 14 residues. CDR1 KGHSH and CDR2 LQKENI come from the germline V gene. Trimming took off 0 bases at V and 2 bases at J, with 8 bases between the two ends. The CDR3 DNA is TGTGCCAGCTCACCACCCGGGGGGCCCTACGAGCAGTACTTC. Translated, it gives CASSPPGGPYEQYF.

This chain links TRBV19 with TRBJ1-6; D is possibly TRBD1 (6 bases). Germline V gene lookup returns CDR1 LNHDA and CDR2 SQIVND (reference sequence). The CDR3 is 14 amino acids. V shed 8 bases and J shed 9 bases, with 17 bases lying between them. The CDR3 DNA is TGTGCCAGTTCCTCGTCACAGGGAACTTCACCCCTCCACTTT. Encoded protein: CASSSSQGTSPLHF.

This sequence joins TRBV7-3 and TRBJ2-2; 11 bases align to TRBD2. V gave up 5 bases and J gave up 7 bases; unmatched junction bases: 3. The CDR3 length is 14 residues. CDR1 and CDR2 (germline): SGHTA, FQGTGA. The CDR3 coding sequence is TGTGCCAGCAGCCCGGGACTAGCGGTCGGGGAGCTGTTTTTT. Translation gives CASSPGLAVGELFF.